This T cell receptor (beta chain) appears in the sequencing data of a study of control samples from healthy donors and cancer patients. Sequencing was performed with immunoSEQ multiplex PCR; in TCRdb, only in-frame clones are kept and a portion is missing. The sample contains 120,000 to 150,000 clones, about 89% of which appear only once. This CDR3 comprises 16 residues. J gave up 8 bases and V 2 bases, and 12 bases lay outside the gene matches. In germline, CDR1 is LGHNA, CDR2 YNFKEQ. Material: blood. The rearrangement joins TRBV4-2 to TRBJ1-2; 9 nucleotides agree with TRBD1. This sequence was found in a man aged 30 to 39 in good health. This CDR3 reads CASSQRQGELVGGYTF. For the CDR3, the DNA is TGTGCCAGCAGCCAACGACAGGGGGAACTAGTCGGGGGCTACACCTTC.